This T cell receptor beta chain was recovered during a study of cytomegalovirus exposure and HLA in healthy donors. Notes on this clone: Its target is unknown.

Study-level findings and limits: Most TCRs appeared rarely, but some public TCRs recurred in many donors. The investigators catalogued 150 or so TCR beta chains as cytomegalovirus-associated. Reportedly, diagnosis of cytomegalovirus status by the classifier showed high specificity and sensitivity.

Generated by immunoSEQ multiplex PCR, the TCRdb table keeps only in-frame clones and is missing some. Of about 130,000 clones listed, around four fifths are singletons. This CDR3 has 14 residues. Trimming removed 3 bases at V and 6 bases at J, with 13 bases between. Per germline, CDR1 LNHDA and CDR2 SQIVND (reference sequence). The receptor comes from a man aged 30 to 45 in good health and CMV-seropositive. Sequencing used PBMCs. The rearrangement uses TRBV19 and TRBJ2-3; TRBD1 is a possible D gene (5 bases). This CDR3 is CASSMLSRADTQYF. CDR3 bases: TGTGCCAGTAGTATGTTGTCCAGGGCCGATACGCAGTATTTT.